This is a list of T cell receptor beta chains from one sample in a study of OX40 agonist ivuxolimab in advanced cancers. The assay was immunoSEQ multiplex PCR, and TCRdb's table has in-frame clones only and misses some. The sample has roughly 65,000 clones, around 90% seen once; the top ten hold approximately 0.37%. Sequencing used CD4+ or CD8+ T cells sorted from blood, obtained in a trial of the OX40 agonist ivuxolimab. The receptors stem from an adult with an advanced solid tumor such as melanoma, head and neck, liver or kidney cancer. Both conserved end residues are part of each CDR3. Each record gives: J gene, clone size, V gene, CDR3 protein. Size is omitted from some rows. Given values are once, few, many or a class for expanded clones.

>TRBJ1-1|.|TRBV6-5
CASSYALTGRSAEAFF
>TRBJ1-2|few|TRBV27
CASSLRTGANYGYTF
>TRBJ2-7|.|TRBV29-1
CSVEGASFYEQYF
>TRBJ1-5|once|TRBV19
CATARTGTGNQPQHF
>TRBJ2-3|.|TRBV7-2
CASSLAPGGGTDTQYF
>TRBJ1-5|.|TRBV5-4
CASSLGGEEYQPQHF
>TRBJ1-1|.|TRBV5-6
CASMRPWPADTEAFF
>TRBJ1-5|once|TRBV5-6
CASSLGGWGNQPQHF
>TRBJ1-2|.|TRBV19
CASSSTANYGYTF
>TRBJ1-2|.|TRBV18
CASSPPGRGNGYTF
>TRBJ2-3|.|TRBV30
CAWSLGRTDTQYF